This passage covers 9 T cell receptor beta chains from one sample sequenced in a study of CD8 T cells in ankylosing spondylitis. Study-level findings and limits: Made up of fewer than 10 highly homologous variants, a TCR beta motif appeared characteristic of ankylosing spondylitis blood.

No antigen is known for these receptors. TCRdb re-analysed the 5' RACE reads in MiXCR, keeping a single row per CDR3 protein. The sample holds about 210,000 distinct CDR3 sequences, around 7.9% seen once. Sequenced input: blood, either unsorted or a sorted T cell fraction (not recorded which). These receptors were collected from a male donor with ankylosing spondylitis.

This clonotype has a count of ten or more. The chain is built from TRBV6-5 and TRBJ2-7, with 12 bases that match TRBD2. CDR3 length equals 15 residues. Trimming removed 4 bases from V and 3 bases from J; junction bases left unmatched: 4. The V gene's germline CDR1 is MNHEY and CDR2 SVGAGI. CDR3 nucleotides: TGTGCCAGCAGTTCTCGGACTAGCGGGATCTACGAGCAGTACTTC. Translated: CASSSRTSGIYEQYF.

CDR3 loop: CASSLAQGRNQPQHF. The CDR3 DNA is TGTGCCAGCAGTTTAGCGCAGGGGAGGAACCAGCCCCAGCATTTT. V usage is TRBV12-3 or TRBV12-4 and J usage is TRBJ1-5; tentative D call: TRBD1 (6 bases). V was trimmed by 0 bases and J by 7 bases, leaving 13 bases between them. The length of the CDR3 is 15 residues.

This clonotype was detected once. In DNA, the CDR3 is TGCGCCAGCAGGACCCCGACGAACACTGAAGCTTTCTTT. This translates into CASRTPTNTEAFF. J is TRBJ1-1 and V is TRBV5-1; D not resolved. V was trimmed by 5 bases and J by 1 base, leaving 9 bases between them. The germline V gene encodes CDR1 SGHRS and CDR2 YFSETQ. The length of the CDR3 is 13 residues.

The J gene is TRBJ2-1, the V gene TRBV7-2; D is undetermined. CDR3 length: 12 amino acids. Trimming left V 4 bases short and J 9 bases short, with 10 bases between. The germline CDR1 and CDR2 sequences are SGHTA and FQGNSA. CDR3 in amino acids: CASSYRNSEQFF. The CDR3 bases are TGTGCCAGCAGCTACAGAAATAGTGAGCAGTTCTTC.

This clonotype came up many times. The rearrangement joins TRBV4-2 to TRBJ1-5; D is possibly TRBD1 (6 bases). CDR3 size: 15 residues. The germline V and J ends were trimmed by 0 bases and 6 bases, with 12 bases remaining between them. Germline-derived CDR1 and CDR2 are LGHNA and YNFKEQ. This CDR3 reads CASSQEYRDFQPQHF. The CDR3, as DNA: TGTGCCAGCAGCCAAGAATACAGGGATTTTCAGCCCCAGCATTTT.

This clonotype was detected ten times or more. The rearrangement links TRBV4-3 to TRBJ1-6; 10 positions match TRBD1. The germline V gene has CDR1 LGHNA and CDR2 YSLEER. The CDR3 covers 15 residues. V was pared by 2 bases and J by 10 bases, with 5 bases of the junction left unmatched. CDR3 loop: CASSQLRDRGSPLHF. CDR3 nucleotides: TGCGCCAGCAGCCAACTCCGGGACAGGGGCTCACCCCTCCACTTT.

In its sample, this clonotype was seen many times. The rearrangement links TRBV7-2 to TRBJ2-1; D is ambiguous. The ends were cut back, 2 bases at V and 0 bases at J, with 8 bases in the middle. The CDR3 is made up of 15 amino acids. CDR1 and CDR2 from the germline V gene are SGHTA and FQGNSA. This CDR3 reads CASSLISSSYNEQFF. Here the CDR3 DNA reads TGTGCCAGCAGCTTAATTAGTAGCTCCTACAATGAGCAGTTCTTC.

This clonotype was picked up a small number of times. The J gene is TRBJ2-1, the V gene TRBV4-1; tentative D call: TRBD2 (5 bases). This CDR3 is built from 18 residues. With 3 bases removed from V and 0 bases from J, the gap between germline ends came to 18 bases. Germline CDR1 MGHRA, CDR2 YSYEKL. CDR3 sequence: CASSHRLRAPTSYNEQFF. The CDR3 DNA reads TGCGCCAGCAGCCATCGATTGCGGGCCCCAACCTCCTACAATGAGCAGTTCTTC.

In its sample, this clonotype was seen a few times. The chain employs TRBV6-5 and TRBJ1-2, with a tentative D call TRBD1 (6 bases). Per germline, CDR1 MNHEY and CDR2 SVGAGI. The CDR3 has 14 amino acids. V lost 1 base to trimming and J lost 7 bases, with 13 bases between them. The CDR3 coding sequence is TGTGCCAGCAGTTACTATAAGACAGGTCTTGGCTACACCTTC. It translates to CASSYYKTGLGYTF.